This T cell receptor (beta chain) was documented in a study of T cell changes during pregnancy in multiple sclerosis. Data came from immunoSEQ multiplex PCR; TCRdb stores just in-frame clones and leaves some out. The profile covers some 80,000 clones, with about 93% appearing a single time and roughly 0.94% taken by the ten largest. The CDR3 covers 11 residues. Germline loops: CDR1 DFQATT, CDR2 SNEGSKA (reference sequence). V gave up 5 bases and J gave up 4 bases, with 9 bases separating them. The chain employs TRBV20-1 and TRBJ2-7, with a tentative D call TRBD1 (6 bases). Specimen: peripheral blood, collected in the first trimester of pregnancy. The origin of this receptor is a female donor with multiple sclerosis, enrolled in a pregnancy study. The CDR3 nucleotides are TGCAGTGCTGTCGGACAGTACGAGCAGTACTTC. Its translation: CSAVGQYEQYF.